This passage covers 13 T cell receptor beta chains from one sample sequenced in a study of T cells in Graves' hyperthyroidism and ophthalmopathy. Amplified regions were TCR beta CDR3 sequences from RNA transcripts. During a first-round RT-PCR of the TCR CDR3, the HTBI primer set was used. TCRdb used MiXCR to reprocess the multiplex PCR reads, holding one entry per CDR3 protein. The sample lists more than 55,000 distinct CDR3 sequences, around 53% occurring once. Material: blood. The receptors were gathered from a woman aged 55-75 years with Graves' ophthalmopathy.

At least ten counts were recorded for this clonotype. Being one base from a much bigger clone, this may be a read error. The chain recombines TRBV4-1 with TRBJ2-7; 8 bases are shared with TRBD2. V dropped 1 base and J dropped 6; count of bases not matched to a gene: 14. CDR1 is MGHRA and CDR2 is YSYEKL in the germline V gene. The CDR3 has 17 residues. CDR3 residues: CASSQGSGPGLGCEQYF. Written as DNA, the CDR3 is TGCGCCAGCAGCCAAGGAAGTGGACCGGGACTAGGGTGCGAGCAGTACTTC.

CDR3 protein: CASSLERTGPCILHF. The DNA of the CDR3 is TGTGCCAGCAGCTTAGAAAGGACAGGTCCTTGCATCCTCCACTTT. The chain links TRBV7-9 to TRBJ1-6; 7 bases align to TRBD1. J was trimmed by 15 bases and V by 1 base; bases with no gene match: 12. The CDR3 is 15 amino acids. CDR1 and CDR2 from the germline V gene are SEHNR and FQNEAQ (reference sequence). Variable domain in full (rest from reference TRBV7-9 and TRBJ1-6): DTGVSQNPRHKITKRGQNVTFRCDPISEHNRLYWYRQTLGQGPEFLTYFQNEAQLEKSRLLSDRFSAERPKGSFSTLEIQRTEQGDSAMYLCASSLERTGPCILHFGNGTRLTVT.

The J gene is TRBJ2-1, the V gene TRBV20-1, with 8 bases that match TRBD1. CDR3 length: 14 amino acids. V lost 4 bases, J lost 8 bases, and 10 bases stayed unmatched. Germline CDR1 DFQATT, CDR2 SNEGSKA (reference sequence). The CDR3 protein is CSATWTGNIDEQFF. The CDR3 DNA follows: TGCAGTGCTACCTGGACAGGGAATATCGATGAGCAGTTCTTC.

The V call is TRBV5-6, the J call TRBJ1-1, with D unresolved. The germline CDR1 and CDR2 sequences are SGHDT and YYEEEE. V was trimmed by 0 bases and J by 1 base, leaving 10 bases between them. This CDR3 is 15 amino acids long. DNA for the CDR3: TGTGCCAGCAGCTTGGGGCGGGCCAGGAACACTGAAGCTTTCTTT. This encodes CASSLGRARNTEAFF.

At least ten counts were recorded for this clonotype. V is TRBV6-2 or TRBV6-3 and J is TRBJ2-1; D may be TRBD2 (7 bases). This CDR3 is 15 amino acids long. Germline CDR1 MNHEY, CDR2 SVGEGT. V lost 0 bases and J lost 5, with 11 bases in between. The CDR3 reads CASSYSGGADNEQFF. CDR3 DNA sequence: TGTGCCAGCAGTTACTCGGGGGGGGCCGACAATGAGCAGTTCTTC.

Comments on this clonotype: The conserved final phenylalanine or tryptophan is absent from the CDR3, which likely points to a read error. The V call is TRBV19, the J call TRBJ2-5; perhaps TRBD2 as D (5 bases). Per the germline V gene, CDR1 is LNHDA and CDR2 is SQIVND (reference sequence). V was trimmed by 8 bases and J by 6 bases, leaving 10 bases between them. The CDR3 loop spans 11 amino acids. CDR3 amino acids: CASEAGKTQYI. In DNA form, the CDR3 reads TGTGCCAGTGAGGCCGGGAAGACCCAGTACATC.

This clonotype has at least ten counts. The chain carries TRBV3-1 and TRBJ2-5; TRBD2 matches at 11 bases. Per the germline V gene, CDR1 is LGHDT and CDR2 is YNNKEL (reference sequence). Trimming took 1 base from V and 2 from J; bases not matched to a gene: 3. This CDR3 comprises 16 residues. The CDR3 is CASSQASGGTQETQYF. CDR3 in DNA: TGTGCCAGCAGCCAAGCTAGCGGGGGGACTCAAGAGACCCAGTACTTC.

Of note for this clonotype: The germline gene is not matched at one end of the junction; a read error may be the cause. The chain has TRBV5-1 and TRBJ1-1, with a tentative D call TRBD1 (5 bases). The CDR3 spans 13 residues. Germline CDR1 SGHRS, CDR2 YFSETQ. The CDR3 DNA sequence: TGTGCCAGCAGCCGGGGGATGATCACTGAAGCTTTCTTT. Translation: CASSRGMITEAFF.

The chain recombines TRBV4-1 with TRBJ1-4; D perhaps matches TRBD1 (6 bases). Germline V lookup: CDR1 MGHRA, CDR2 YSYEKL. Trimming pared 0 bases from V and 8 bases from J, leaving 16 bases between. The CDR3 has 16 amino acids. The CDR3 nucleotides are TGCGCCAGCAGCCAAGATTTCGGAGGGGGAGGAGAAAAACTGTTTTTT. Protein: CASSQDFGGGGEKLFF.

This clonotype was seen a few times. The chain is built from TRBV9 and TRBJ2-3; possible D gene TRBD2, 6 bases. The CDR3 is 14 residues long. From germline, CDR1 is SGDLS and CDR2 YYNGEE. V was clipped by 0 bases and J by 4 bases, with 9 bases between them. CDR3 protein: CASSVVGGSDTQYF. The DNA for the CDR3 is TGTGCCAGCAGCGTAGTCGGGGGTTCAGATACGCAGTATTTT.

This clonotype has a single count. This sequence joins TRBV2 and TRBJ2-3; tentative D call: TRBD2 (5 bases). Germline loops: CDR1 SNHLY, CDR2 FYNNEI. This CDR3 region has 11 residues. V was cut by 4 bases and J by 7 bases, with 6 bases left in between. CDR3 DNA: TGTGCCAGCAGTGCGGGATATACGCAGTATTTT. Translating it yields CASSAGYTQYF.

This clonotype was counted once. V usage is TRBV2 and J usage is TRBJ1-2; D gene unclear. Germline CDR1 and CDR2: SNHLY and FYNNEI. The CDR3 is 11 amino acids. Trimming pared 0 bases from V and 8 bases from J, leaving 4 bases between. CDR3 DNA sequence: TGTGCCAGCAGTGAAGCTGTGGGCTACACCTTC. This sequence encodes CASSEAVGYTF.

The chain couples TRBV5-1 to TRBJ2-2, with 8 bases that match TRBD1. Germline V gene lookup returns CDR1 SGHRS and CDR2 YFSETQ. CDR3 length equals 15 residues. The V and J ends lost 0 bases and 4 bases, in that order; junction bases with no gene match: 2. For the CDR3, the DNA is TGCGCCAGCAGCTTGGGGACAGGGACCACCGGGGAGCTGTTTTTT. As protein: CASSLGTGTTGELFF.